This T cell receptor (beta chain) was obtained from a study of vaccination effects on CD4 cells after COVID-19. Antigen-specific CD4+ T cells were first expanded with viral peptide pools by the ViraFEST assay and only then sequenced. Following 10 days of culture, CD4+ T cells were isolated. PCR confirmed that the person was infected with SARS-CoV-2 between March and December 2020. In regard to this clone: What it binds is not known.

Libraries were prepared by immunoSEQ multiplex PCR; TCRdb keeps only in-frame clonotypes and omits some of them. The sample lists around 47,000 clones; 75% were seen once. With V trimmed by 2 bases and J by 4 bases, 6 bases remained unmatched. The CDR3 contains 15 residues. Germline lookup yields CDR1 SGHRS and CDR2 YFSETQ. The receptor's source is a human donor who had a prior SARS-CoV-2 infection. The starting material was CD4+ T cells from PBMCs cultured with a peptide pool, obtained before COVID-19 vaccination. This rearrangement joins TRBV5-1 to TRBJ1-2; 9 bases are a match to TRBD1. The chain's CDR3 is CASSLGTGITYGYTF. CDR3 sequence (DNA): TGCGCCAGCAGCTTAGGGACAGGGATCACCTATGGCTACACCTTC.